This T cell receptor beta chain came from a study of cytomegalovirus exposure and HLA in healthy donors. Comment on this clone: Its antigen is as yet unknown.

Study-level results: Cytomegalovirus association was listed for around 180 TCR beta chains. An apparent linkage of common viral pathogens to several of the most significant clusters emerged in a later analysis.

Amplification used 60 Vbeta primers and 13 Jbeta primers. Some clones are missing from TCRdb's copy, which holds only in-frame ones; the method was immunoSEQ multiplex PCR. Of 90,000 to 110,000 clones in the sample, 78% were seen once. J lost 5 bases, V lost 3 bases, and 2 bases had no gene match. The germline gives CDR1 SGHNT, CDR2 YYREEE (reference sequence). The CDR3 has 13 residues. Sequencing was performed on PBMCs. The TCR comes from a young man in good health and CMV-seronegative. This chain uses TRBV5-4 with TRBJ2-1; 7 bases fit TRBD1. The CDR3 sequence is CASSSGQNNEQFF. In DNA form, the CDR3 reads TGTGCCAGCAGCTCGGGACAGAACAATGAGCAGTTCTTC.